The entry below describes one T cell receptor (beta chain). Profiling relied on immunoSEQ multiplex PCR, and the TCRdb table lists in-frame clones only, not all of them. The profile covers fewer than 250,000 clones, with about 88% appearing a single time and approximately 3% taken by the ten largest. The CDR3 contains 12 residues. Germline CDR1 is SGHTA and CDR2 is FQGNSA. Trimming took 5 bases from V and 14 from J, leaving 13 bases between them. The data originate from a study of blood T cell repertoires in COVID-19. About the research overall: Spain, Italy and the United States supplied samples that represented acute and convalescent COVID-19. PBMCs, B-cell-depleted T cells, or T cells were the source of the cDNA or gDNA that made up the material.

Recovered status applied to Cohort 3 donors who had two consecutive negative PCRs. It also applied to those with clearance or with symptom resolution. This sequence joins TRBV7-2 and TRBJ1-6; D call uncertain. Sequencing was done on a sample of PBMCs or T cells enriched from blood (not recorded which). This receptor was taken from a woman aged 25 to 39 who had recovered from COVID-19. CDR3 DNA sequence: TGTGCCAGCAGCAACTCCGTGAGGACCCTCCACTTT. This codes for CASSNSVRTLHF.